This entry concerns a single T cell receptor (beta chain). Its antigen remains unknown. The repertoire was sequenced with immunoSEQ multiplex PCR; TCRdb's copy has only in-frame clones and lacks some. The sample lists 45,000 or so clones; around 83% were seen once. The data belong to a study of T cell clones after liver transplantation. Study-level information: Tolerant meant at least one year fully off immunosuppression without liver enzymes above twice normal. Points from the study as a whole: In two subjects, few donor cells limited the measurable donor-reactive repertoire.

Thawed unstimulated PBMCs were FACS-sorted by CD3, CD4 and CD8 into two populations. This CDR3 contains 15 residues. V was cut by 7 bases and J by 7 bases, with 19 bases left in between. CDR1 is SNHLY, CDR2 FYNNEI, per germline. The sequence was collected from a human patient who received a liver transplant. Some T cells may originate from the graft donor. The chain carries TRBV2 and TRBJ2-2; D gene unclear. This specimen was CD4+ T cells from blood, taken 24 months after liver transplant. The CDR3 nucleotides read TGTGCCAGCACCCTATCGGCCATTCCAAACGGGGAGCTGTTTTTT. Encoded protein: CASTLSAIPNGELFF. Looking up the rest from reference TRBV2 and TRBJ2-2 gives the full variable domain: EPEVTQTPSHQVTQMGQEVILRCVPISNHLYFYWYRQILGQKVEFLVSFYNNEISEKSEIFDDQFSVERPDGSNFTLKIRSTKLEDSAMYFCASTLSAIPNGELFFGEGSRLTVL.